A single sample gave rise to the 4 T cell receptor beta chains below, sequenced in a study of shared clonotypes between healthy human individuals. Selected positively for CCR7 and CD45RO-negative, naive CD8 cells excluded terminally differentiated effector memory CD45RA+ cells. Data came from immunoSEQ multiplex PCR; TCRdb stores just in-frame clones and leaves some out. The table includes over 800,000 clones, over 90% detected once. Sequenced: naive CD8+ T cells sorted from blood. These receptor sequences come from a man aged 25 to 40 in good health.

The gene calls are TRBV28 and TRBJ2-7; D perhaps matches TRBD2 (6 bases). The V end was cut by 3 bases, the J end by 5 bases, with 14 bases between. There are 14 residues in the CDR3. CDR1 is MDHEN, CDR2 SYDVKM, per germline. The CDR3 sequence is CASSLAGKLDEQYF. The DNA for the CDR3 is TGTGCCAGCAGTTTGGCGGGGAAACTCGACGAGCAGTACTTC.

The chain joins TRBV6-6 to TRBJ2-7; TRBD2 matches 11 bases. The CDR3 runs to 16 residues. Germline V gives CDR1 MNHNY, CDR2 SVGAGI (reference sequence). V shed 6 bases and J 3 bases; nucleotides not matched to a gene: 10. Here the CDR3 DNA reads TGTGCCAGCAGCCGTATAGCGGGAGGGGGCCTCTACGAGCAGTACTTC. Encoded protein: CASSRIAGGGLYEQYF.

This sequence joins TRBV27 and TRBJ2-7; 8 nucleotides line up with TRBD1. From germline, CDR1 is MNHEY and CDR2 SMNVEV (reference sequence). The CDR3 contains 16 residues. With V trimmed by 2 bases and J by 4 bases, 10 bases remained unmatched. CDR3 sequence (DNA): TGTGCCAGCAGTTTAGGTCCCGGGACAGGAAAATACGAGCAGTACTTC. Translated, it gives CASSLGPGTGKYEQYF.

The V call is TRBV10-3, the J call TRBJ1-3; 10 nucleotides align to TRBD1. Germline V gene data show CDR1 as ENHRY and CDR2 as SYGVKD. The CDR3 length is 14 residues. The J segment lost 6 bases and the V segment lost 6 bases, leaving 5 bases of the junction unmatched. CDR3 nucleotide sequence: TGTGCCATCAGAGAGACAGGGGGCCTAAACACCATATATTTT. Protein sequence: CAIRETGGLNTIYF.